Each of the 27 T cell receptor beta chains below was sequenced from the same sample in a study of cytomegalovirus exposure and HLA in healthy donors. Researchers ran the PCR with 60 Vbeta and 13 Jbeta primers. Data came from immunoSEQ multiplex PCR; TCRdb stores just in-frame clones and leaves some out. The sample has about 160,000 clones, around 70% seen once. Source material: PBMCs. These receptors came from a man aged 18 to 30 in good health and CMV-seropositive.

This chain links TRBV30 with TRBJ1-5; weak D call: TRBD1 (5 bases). CDR3 length: 13 amino acids. Germline values: CDR1 GTSNPN, CDR2 SVGIG (reference sequence). Trimming took off 5 bases at V and 4 bases at J, with 12 bases between the two ends. This chain's CDR3 is CAWAGGVNQPQHF. CDR3 sequence (DNA): TGTGCCTGGGCGGGGGGAGTAAATCAGCCCCAGCATTTT.

This rearrangement joins TRBV7-6 to TRBJ1-6, with D tentatively TRBD1 (5 bases). Between the trimmed V and J ends, which lost 5 bases and 6 bases, there was a span of 11 bases. Germline CDR1 is SGHVS and CDR2 is FNYEAQ. This CDR3 has 14 residues. The CDR3 nucleotides read TGTGCCAGCAGCCTCCGACAGACTAATTCACCCCTCCACTTT. As protein: CASSLRQTNSPLHF.

This rearrangement joins TRBV30 to TRBJ2-2, with 9 positions matching TRBD1. V was clipped by 2 bases and J by 3 bases; unmatched bases: 4. Germline CDR1 reads GTSNPN; CDR2 reads SVGIG (reference sequence). The CDR3 is 15 residues long. CDR3: CAWSRDRVDTGELFF. CDR3 nucleotides: TGTGCCTGGAGTCGGGACAGGGTCGACACCGGGGAGCTGTTTTTT.

The V call is TRBV9, the J call TRBJ2-3; 10 nucleotides align to TRBD2. Germline CDR1 and CDR2: SGDLS and YYNGEE. J was trimmed by 4 bases and V by 9 bases; bases with no gene match: 8. The CDR3 contains 14 residues. CDR3 DNA: TGTGCCACCGCAGCGGGAGGGCTCGCAGATACGCAGTATTTT. Translation gives CATAAGGLADTQYF. Using reference TRBV9 and TRBJ2-3 for the parts outside the CDR3, the full variable domain is DSGVTQTPKHLITATGQRVTLRCSPRSGDLSVYWYQQSLDQGLQFLIQYYNGEERAKGNILERFSAQQFPDLHSELNLSSLELGDSALYFCATAAGGLADTQYFGPGTRLTVL.

The chain joins TRBV30 to TRBJ2-5; TRBD2 matches at 7 bases. The CDR3 covers 13 residues. The germline V gene has CDR1 GTSNPN and CDR2 SVGIG (reference sequence). Losses at the gene ends were 1 base for V and 4 bases for J; bases not matched to a gene: 3. The CDR3 DNA reads as TGTGCCTGGAGTGACTGGGAGGGAGAGACCCAGTACTTC. Its translation is CAWSDWEGETQYF.

The chain has TRBV5-6 and TRBJ2-7; D may be TRBD2 (6 bases). The length of the CDR3 is 15 residues. The ends were cut back, 4 bases at V and 0 bases at J, with 14 bases in the middle. The germline CDR1 and CDR2 sequences are SGHDT and YYEEEE. For the CDR3, the DNA is TGTGCCAGCAGCGGGGGGAGGTTTAGCTCCTACGAGCAGTACGTC. This codes for CASSGGRFSSYEQYV.

V gene TRBV7-2 combines with J gene TRBJ1-6; 9 nucleotides align to TRBD1. CDR3 length: 14 amino acids. CDR1 and CDR2 (germline): SGHTA, FQGNSA. The trim removed 5 bases at V and 8 bases at J, leaving 4 bases unmatched. DNA for the CDR3: TGTGCCAGCAGCATGGGACAGGGATATTCACCCCTCCACTTT. Translated: CASSMGQGYSPLHF.

The genes are TRBV7-2 and TRBJ1-1, with 9 bases fitting TRBD1. Looked up from germline, CDR1 is SGHTA and CDR2 is FQGNSA. The CDR3 sequence is 14 residues long. The V segment lost 5 bases and the J segment 8 bases; nucleotides outside the gene matches: 9. Here the CDR3 DNA reads TGTGCCAGCAGCACCATATCCGGGACAGGGGAAGCTTTCTTT. This sequence encodes CASSTISGTGEAFF.

The chain is built from TRBV29-1 and TRBJ1-1, with a possible D match to TRBD1 (5 bases). CDR1 SQVTM and CDR2 ANQGSEA come from the germline V gene. The CDR3 consists of 14 residues. Trimming shortened V by 4 bases and J by 5 bases, and 17 bases separated the two germline ends. Here the CDR3 DNA reads TGCAGCGTTGTACGGGACTGGGACGGGACTGAAGCTTTCTTT. It is translated as CSVVRDWDGTEAFF.

The chain couples TRBV5-4 to TRBJ2-2; 11 bases match TRBD2. V gave up 4 bases and J gave up 4 bases; unmatched junction bases: 9. The CDR3 sequence is 17 residues long. Germline V gene data show CDR1 as SGHNT and CDR2 as YYREEE (reference sequence). The CDR3 DNA reads as TGTGCCAGCAGCGGGGCCGGGGGACTAGCGGTCACCGGGGAGCTGTTTTTT. This encodes CASSGAGGLAVTGELFF.

This clone was observed a handful of times. This sequence joins TRBV7-8 and TRBJ1-5, with 8 bases aligning to TRBD1. The CDR3 runs to 18 residues. Germline CDR1 is SGHVS and CDR2 is FQNEAQ. V was clipped by 2 bases and J by 2 bases; unmatched bases: 11. The CDR3 region has the DNA TGTGCCAGCAGCTTATTGACAGGGGAATGGCGTGGCAATCAGCCCCAGCATTTT. Protein sequence: CASSLLTGEWRGNQPQHF. Variable domain in full (rest from reference TRBV7-8 and TRBJ1-5): GAGVSQSPRYKVAKRGQDVALRCDPISGHVSLFWYQQALGQGPEFLTYFQNEAQLDKSGLPSDRFFAERPEGSVSTLKIQRTQQEDSAVYLCASSLLTGEWRGNQPQHFGDGTRLSIL.

The V gene is TRBV9, the J gene TRBJ2-3, with D perhaps TRBD2 (6 bases). Trimming took off 0 bases at V and 6 bases at J, with 11 bases between the two ends. Per the germline V gene, CDR1 is SGDLS and CDR2 is YYNGEE. The CDR3 runs to 14 residues. The CDR3 is CASSVDSSEDTQYF. The CDR3 DNA reads as TGTGCCAGCAGCGTAGATTCTAGCGAGGATACGCAGTATTTT.

This chain connects TRBV5-1 to TRBJ2-1, with TRBD2 identical over 9 bases. Germline V gene lookup returns CDR1 SGHRS and CDR2 YFSETQ. The length of the CDR3 is 18 residues. V shed 4 bases and J 0 bases; nucleotides not matched to a gene: 11. CDR3 DNA: TGCGCCAGCAGCCATAGTTCGCGGGGGGGGACCTCCTACAATGAGCAGTTCTTC. Its translation: CASSHSSRGGTSYNEQFF.

The chain uses TRBV5-1 and TRBJ2-3; 8 bases agree with TRBD1. This CDR3 comprises 15 residues. V lost 7 bases to trimming and J lost 1 base; unmatched junction nucleotides: 8. Germline V gives CDR1 SGHRS, CDR2 YFSETQ. CDR3 DNA: TGCGCCAGCGACAGGGGAGGTGTCGGCACAGATACGCAGTATTTT. Residues: CASDRGGVGTDTQYF.

The rearrangement joins TRBV6-1 to TRBJ1-6, with 7 bases that match TRBD1. V shed 6 bases and J 10 bases; nucleotides not matched to a gene: 12. The CDR3 sequence is 15 residues long. Germline V gene data show CDR1 as MNHNS and CDR2 as SASEGT. This CDR3 is CASRLSEGARSPLHF. CDR3 coding DNA: TGTGCCAGCAGACTTTCGGAGGGGGCGAGGTCACCCCTCCACTTT.

Regarding this clone: A read error may produce the germline difference seen at one junction end. This rearrangement joins TRBV5-1 to TRBJ1-1, with 11 nucleotides matching TRBD1. Germline V gene sequence: CDR1 SGHRS, CDR2 YFSETQ. The CDR3 covers 16 residues. The CDR3 protein is CASSLGTGGRNTEAFF. CDR3 nucleotide sequence: TGCGCCAGCAGCTTGGGGACAGGGGGCCGGAACACTGAAGCTTTTTTT.

The sample holds a few counts of this clone. The J gene is TRBJ1-1, the V gene TRBV6-5; D is possibly TRBD1 (5 bases). Germline V CDR1 and CDR2: MNHEY, SVGAGI. V was clipped by 6 bases and J by 0 bases, with 11 bases between them. The CDR3 is 14 amino acids. CDR3 bases: TGTGCCAGCAGGGCGGGACTGATGAACACTGAAGCTTTCTTT. It encodes CASRAGLMNTEAFF.

The V and J genes are TRBV9 and TRBJ1-2; the D is unclear. Looked up from germline, CDR1 is SGDLS and CDR2 is YYNGEE. CDR3 length: 14 amino acids. The V end lost 6 bases, the J end lost 1 base, and 13 bases lay between the germline ends. CDR3 nucleotide sequence: TGTGCCAGCACACTCCCGGGGAGTAACTATGGCTACACCTTC. It encodes CASTLPGSNYGYTF.

The J gene is TRBJ1-4, the V gene TRBV5-1; 8 bases are shared with TRBD1. Germline V CDR1 and CDR2: SGHRS, YFSETQ. Losses at the gene ends were 3 bases for V and 3 bases for J; bases not matched to a gene: 7. The CDR3 consists of 16 residues. CDR3 sequence reads: CASSSLPGGANEKLFF. In DNA form, the CDR3 reads TGCGCCAGCAGCTCGTTGCCAGGGGGCGCTAATGAAAAACTGTTTTTT.

This rearrangement joins TRBV9 to TRBJ1-5; D remains unclear. In germline, CDR1 is SGDLS, CDR2 YYNGEE. Deletions cut 3 bases from V and 0 bases from J, with 10 bases between. The length of the CDR3 is 15 residues. The CDR3 reads CASSAADYSNQPQHF. In DNA form, the CDR3 reads TGTGCCAGCAGCGCGGCAGACTATAGCAATCAGCCCCAGCATTTT.

This chain uses TRBV19 with TRBJ1-2; 7 nucleotides align to TRBD1. The V segment lost 1 base and the J segment 8 bases; nucleotides outside the gene matches: 13. The CDR3 consists of 16 residues. Germline V lookup: CDR1 LNHDA, CDR2 SQIVND (reference sequence). For the CDR3, the DNA is TGTGCCAGTAGTATAGCGTCCGGCAGGGGGTTTGACGGCTACACCTTC. This translates into CASSIASGRGFDGYTF.

This CDR3 reads CASSLGPGGAYGYTF. CDR3 in DNA: TGCGCCAGCAGCTTGGGGCCGGGGGGGGCCTATGGCTACACCTTC. The chain has TRBV5-1 and TRBJ1-2; D may be TRBD1 (6 bases). Trimming shortened V by 0 bases and J by 4 bases, and 13 bases separated the two germline ends. This CDR3 spans 15 amino acids. Germline V gene lookup returns CDR1 SGHRS and CDR2 YFSETQ. The complete variable domain, with remaining parts taken from reference TRBV5-1 and TRBJ1-2, reads KAGVTQTPRYLIKTRGQQVTLSCSPISGHRSVSWYQQTPGQGLQFLFEYFSETQRNKGNFPGRFSGRQFSNSRSEMNVSTLELGDSALYLCASSLGPGGAYGYTFGSGTRLTVV.

This chain connects TRBV6-5 to TRBJ2-5; 7 nucleotides agree with TRBD2. V shed 0 bases, J shed 5 bases, and the junction held 9 bases outside the gene matches. The V gene's germline CDR1 is MNHEY and CDR2 SVGAGI. This CDR3 has 16 residues. The CDR3 protein is CASSYSPSGGDETQYF. CDR3 in DNA: TGTGCCAGCAGTTACTCCCCTAGTGGGGGGGATGAGACCCAGTACTTC.

The rearrangement joins TRBV6-1 to TRBJ1-3; the D is unclear. The CDR3 has 13 residues. Germline CDR1 MNHNS, CDR2 SASEGT. V was trimmed by 7 bases and J by 0 bases, leaving 7 bases between them. CDR3 residues: CASMADSGNTIYF. The CDR3 DNA is TGTGCCAGCATGGCTGACTCTGGAAACACCATATATTTT.

The chain links TRBV7-2 to TRBJ2-5; tentative D call: TRBD1 (6 bases). The CDR3 covers 15 residues. Germline V gene data show CDR1 as SGHTA and CDR2 as FQGNSA. Trimming took off 5 bases at V and 4 bases at J, with 17 bases between the two ends. CDR3 in DNA: TGTGCCAGCAGCCTCCAAGGGCGAGGGGGAGAGACCCAGTACTTC. It yields the protein CASSLQGRGGETQYF. Complete variable domain (other parts from reference TRBV7-2 and TRBJ2-5): GAGVSQSPSNKVTEKGKDVELRCDPISGHTALYWYRQSLGQGLEFLIYFQGNSAPDKSGLPSDRFSAERTGGSVSTLTIQRTQQEDSAVYLCASSLQGRGGETQYFGPGTRLLVL.

In the case of this clone: The sample has other DNA sequences that encode this CDR3 too. The chain joins TRBV7-9 to TRBJ2-3, with 10 bases fitting TRBD2. Germline lookup yields CDR1 SEHNR and CDR2 FQNEAQ (reference sequence). After removal of 5 bases from V and 1 base from J, the junction contained 3 bases not matched to a gene. This CDR3 has 15 amino acids. The CDR3 region has the DNA TGTGCCAGCAGCCCCGGGACTAGCGGCACAGATACGCAGTATTTT. Protein: CASSPGTSGTDTQYF.

This clone has only one observation. The V call is TRBV7-9, the J call TRBJ2-2; tentatively, D is TRBD1 (6 bases). The germline CDR1 and CDR2 sequences are SEHNR and FQNEAQ (reference sequence). The CDR3 loop spans 15 amino acids. The ends were cut back, 2 bases at V and 6 bases at J, with 13 bases in the middle. The CDR3 reads CASSLSAGDPGELFF. CDR3 DNA: TGTGCCAGCAGCTTATCAGCAGGGGACCCCGGGGAGCTGTTTTTT. Full variable domain (rest looked up from reference TRBV7-9 and TRBJ2-2): DTGVSQNPRHKITKRGQNVTFRCDPISEHNRLYWYRQTLGQGPEFLTYFQNEAQLEKSRLLSDRFSAERPKGSFSTLEIQRTEQGDSAMYLCASSLSAGDPGELFFGEGSRLTVL.